This T cell receptor (beta chain) was obtained from a study of early T cells in non-severe SARS-CoV-2 infection. TCRdb redid the calling of the 5' RACE reads with MiXCR, one entry per CDR3 protein. The sample holds 50,000 to 55,000 distinct CDR3 sequences, about 10% seen once. General observations from the study: Comparison of clonotypes with VDJdb favored anti-spike CD8 responses while missing private and CD4 specificities.

As regards this clonotype: Its specificity is unknown.

This receptor was obtained from an adult who was a healthcare worker with PCR-confirmed SARS-CoV-2 infection or an uninfected control (not recorded which). The sequenced sample consisted of whole blood.

The CDR3 DNA reads as TGTGCCAGCAGCCAAGAGAGAGCTTACAATGAGCAGTTCTTC. Translating it yields CASSQERAYNEQFF. The chain combines TRBV3-1 with TRBJ2-1; D remains ambiguous. The CDR3 has 14 amino acids. Germline V lookup: CDR1 LGHDT, CDR2 YNNKEL (reference sequence). V was clipped by 0 bases and J by 4 bases, with 7 bases between them.